This passage covers 21 T cell receptor beta chains from one sample sequenced in a study of T cell clonality in common variable immunodeficiency. The method was immunoSEQ multiplex PCR; TCRdb's version includes in-frame clones alone and lacks a portion of them. The sample was found to contain tens of thousands of clones, and every one recurs. The sequenced sample consisted of peripheral blood mononuclear cells. The receptors originated from a person aged 18-70 years in good health.

This clone was recorded many times. The part of the CDR3 DNA that was read is TGCAGTGCTAGGGCAGGGAGGGAT. Its protein product is CSARAGRD. The whole CDR3 is CSARAGRDQYF. The chain employs TRBV20-1 and TRBJ2-4, with TRBD2 matching 7 bases. The read terminates 3 residues before the CDR3 end, so the remaining end is supplied by the germline J gene. The CDR3 loop spans 11 amino acids. CDR1 and CDR2 (germline): DFQATT, SNEGSKA (reference sequence).

This clone came up a few times. Sequencing ends 3 residues short of the CDR3 end; the germline J gene provides the rest. The genes are TRBV2 and TRBJ2-7, with TRBD1 as a possible D gene (6 bases). This CDR3 has 13 residues. Trimming took 7 bases from V and 0 from J, leaving 10 bases between them. Germline V gene sequence: CDR1 SNHLY, CDR2 FYNNEI. CDR3 sequence: CASTGTSSYEQYF. The CDR3 bases that were read are TGTGCCAGCACCGGGACAAGCTCCTACGAG.

This clone was picked up many times. The CDR3 extends 3 residues past the end of the read, so its final part is completed from the germline J gene. The chain has TRBV29-1 and TRBJ2-7; D is perhaps TRBD1 (5 bases). This CDR3 is 14 amino acids long. The germline CDR1 and CDR2 sequences are SQVTM and ANQGSEA. With 6 bases removed from V and 3 bases from J, the gap between germline ends came to 18 bases. CDR3 loop: CSVQEQGRGYEQYF. Partial CDR3 DNA: TGCAGCGTCCAAGAGCAGGGTCGAGGCTACGAG.

Of note for this clone: The observed sequence ends 3 residues before the CDR3 terminus, with the missing tail filled in from the germline J gene. This sequence joins TRBV2 and TRBJ2-2, with 7 positions matching TRBD2. Germline CDR1 and CDR2: SNHLY and FYNNEI. The CDR3 is 16 amino acids. The CDR3 spells CALRRQAGVGPGELFF. The sequenced CDR3 bases are TGTGCGTTAAGACGGCAGGCGGGAGTGGGTCCCGGGGAG.

This clone has ten or more counts. The read comes to an end 3 residues before the CDR3 does, leaving the germline J gene to fill in the end. The genes are TRBV19 and TRBJ2-7; 7 bases fit TRBD1. Trimming at V came to 4 bases and at J to 4 bases, leaving 4 bases not matched to a gene. The germline CDR1 and CDR2 sequences are LNHDA and SQIVND (reference sequence). The CDR3 contains 13 residues. The DNA read from the CDR3 is TGTGCCAGTAGTACCGACAGGGAGTACGAG. It yields the protein CASSTDREYE. The full CDR3 reads CASSTDREYEQYF.

This clone was recorded at least ten times. The read terminates 3 residues before the CDR3 end, so the remaining end is supplied by the germline J gene. The sample contains more than one DNA sequence encoding this CDR3. The V and J genes are TRBV5-1 and TRBJ2-3; D perhaps matches TRBD2 (5 bases). V was shortened by 0 bases and J by 0 bases, with 5 bases between the two germline ends. The CDR3 is 14 amino acids. Germline assignment: CDR1 SGHRS and CDR2 YFSETQ. The sequenced CDR3 bases are TGCGCCAGCAGCTTGGGGACTAGCACAGATACG. Translating gives CASSLGTSTDT. In full, the CDR3 is CASSLGTSTDTQYF.

This clone has more than one count but fewer than ten. Coverage ceases 3 residues before the CDR3 finishes, and the germline J gene fills in the end. The genes are TRBV30 and TRBJ2-2; tentatively, D is TRBD1 (6 bases). The CDR3 is 12 amino acids. Germline CDR1 GTSNPN, CDR2 SVGIG (reference sequence). CDR3 residues: CACLGTNEKLFF. Partial CDR3 DNA: TGTGCCTGTCTCGGGACAAATGAAAAG.

This clone was recorded at least ten times. The read ends 3 residues before the CDR3 terminus; that terminus is restored from the germline J gene. The gene calls are TRBV29-1 and TRBJ1-4; D gene unclear. This CDR3 is 12 amino acids long. V lost 5 bases and J 4 bases, leaving 8 bases between the germline ends. Germline CDR1 and CDR2: SQVTM and ANQGSEA. CDR3 DNA, as far as it was read: TGCAGCGTTCTTGGGCTTAATGAAAAA. Translating gives CSVLGLNEK. Given in full, the CDR3 is CSVLGLNEKLFF. The full variable domain, in which reference TRBV29-1 and TRBJ1-4 provide the parts outside the CDR3, is SAVISQKPSRDICQRGTSLTIQCQVDSQVTMMFWYRQQPGQSLTLIATANQGSEATYESGFVIDKFPISRPNLTFSTLTVSNMSPEDSSIYLCSVLGLNEKLFFGSGTQLSVL.

This clone appeared many times. The missing CDR3 end, 3 residues past where the read stops, is filled in from the germline J gene. The chain joins TRBV11-2 to TRBJ2-3; D not certain. The CDR3 spans 15 residues. V lost 0 bases and J lost 4, with 11 bases in between. Germline V CDR1 and CDR2: SGHAT, FQNNGV. CDR3 region: CASSLDSGSSDTQYF. The DNA read from the CDR3 is TGTGCCAGCAGCTTAGATTCAGGTAGTTCAGATACG.

This clone was seen at least ten times. The CDR3 goes on 3 residues after the read ends, and that part is filled in from the germline J gene. The rearrangement uses TRBV18 and TRBJ1-4; D is unresolved. The V end lost 2 bases, the J end lost 8 bases, and 6 bases lay between the germline ends. Germline CDR1 reads KGHSH; CDR2 reads LQKENI. CDR3 length: 12 residues. The CDR3 is CASSPSGEKLFF. Partial CDR3 DNA: TGTGCCAGCTCACCATCGGGGGAAAAA.

This clone was picked up a small number of times. The read is 3 residues too short to cover the CDR3 end, so that end is filled in from the germline J gene. This chain joins TRBV10-2 and TRBJ1-2; D call uncertain. Trimming pared 3 bases from V and 5 bases from J, leaving 10 bases between. Per germline, CDR1 WSHSY and CDR2 SAAADI. The CDR3 sequence is 13 residues long. The DNA read from the CDR3 is TGCGCCAGCAGTGATCCAGGAATTTATGGC. Its protein is CASSDPGIYG. The complete CDR3 reads CASSDPGIYGYTF.

This clone has a count of ten or more. The missing CDR3 end, 3 residues past where the read stops, is filled in from the germline J gene. This chain links TRBV19 with TRBJ2-5; D is unclear. CDR1 is LNHDA and CDR2 is SQIVND in the germline V gene (reference sequence). The CDR3 contains 13 residues. V gave up 9 bases and J gave up 4 bases, with 15 bases separating them. CDR3 sequence: CASRLGSGETQYF. Partial CDR3 DNA: TGTGCCAGCCGACTTGGAAGTGGAGAGACC.

This clone has at least ten counts. The CDR3: CASSPDTFHGYTF. The CDR3 DNA, read in part, is TGTGCCAGCAGCCCCGACACATTCCATGGC. This chain connects TRBV7-9 to TRBJ1-2; D not certain. The CDR3 is cut off 3 residues early in the read; its end comes from the germline J gene. Germline V gives CDR1 SEHNR, CDR2 FQNEAQ (reference sequence). The CDR3 extends over 13 amino acids. Between the trimmed V and J ends, which lost 5 bases and 6 bases, there was a span of 13 bases.

This clone was picked up many times. The read terminates 3 residues before the CDR3 end, so the remaining end is supplied by the germline J gene. This sample includes further DNA sequences coding for the same CDR3. The rearrangement links TRBV6-2 or TRBV6-3 to TRBJ2-7, with D possibly TRBD1 on 7 matching bases. The CDR3 has 14 amino acids. CDR1 and CDR2 (germline): MNHEY, SVGEGT. Between the trimmed V and J ends, which lost 6 bases and 0 bases, there was a span of 12 bases. CDR3 sequence reads: CASRQGGSSYEQYF. The CDR3 bases that were read are TGTGCCAGCAGGCAGGGGGGCTCCTCCTACGAG.

This clone was observed a handful of times. The CDR3 end falls 3 residues outside the read, so it is completed with the germline J gene. This chain uses TRBV23-1 with TRBJ2-1; the match to TRBD1 covers 9 bases. TRBV23-1 counts as an open reading frame of uncertain function. The CDR3 has 18 residues. J lost 5 bases, V lost 3 bases, and 14 bases had no gene match. The CDR3 reads CASSQPEKDRGFDNEQFF. Partial CDR3 DNA: TGCGCCAGCAGTCAGCCCGAGAAAGACAGGGGGTTTGACAATGAG.

This clone has a handful of counts. The read terminates 3 residues ahead of where the CDR3 ends, so the germline J gene completes it. The rearrangement uses TRBV7-9 and TRBJ2-2, with 10 bases fitting TRBD1. Germline CDR1 reads SEHNR; CDR2 reads FQNEAQ (reference sequence). This CDR3 comprises 14 residues. CDR3 protein: CASSSGTGEGKLFF. The CDR3 bases that were read are TGTGCCAGCAGCTCCGGGACAGGGGAGGGGAAG. Variable domain in full (rest from reference TRBV7-9 and TRBJ2-2): DTGVSQNPRHKITKRGQNVTFRCDPISEHNRLYWYRQTLGQGPEFLTYFQNEAQLEKSRLLSDRFSAERPKGSFSTLEIQRTEQGDSAMYLCASSSGTGEGKLFFGEGSRLTVL.

The sample holds many counts of this clone. The read is 3 residues too short to cover the CDR3 end, so that end is filled in from the germline J gene. This chain joins TRBV29-1 and TRBJ2-1, with D hard to call. CDR1 and CDR2 (germline): SQVTM, ANQGSEA. The CDR3 has 14 residues. Trimming took 2 bases from V and 0 from J, leaving 8 bases between them. CDR3 DNA, as far as it was read: TGCAGCGTTGAATCCAGTGGCTCCTACAATGAG. This codes for CSVESSGSYNE. In full, the CDR3 reads CSVESSGSYNEQFF.

This clone was seen ten or more times. The read ends 3 residues before the CDR3 terminus; that terminus is restored from the germline J gene. The chain recombines TRBV30 with TRBJ2-3, with a weak D call TRBD1 (5 bases). The CDR3 has 13 residues. V shed 5 bases and J shed 4 bases, with 13 bases lying between them. From germline, CDR1 is GTSNPN and CDR2 SVGIG (reference sequence). This CDR3 is CAWGAGAADTQYF. CDR3 DNA (partial): TGTGCCTGGGGGGCCGGCGCGGCAGATACG. The full variable domain, with the rest looked up from reference TRBV30 and TRBJ2-3, is SQTIHQWPATLVQPVGSPLSLECTVEGTSNPNLYWYRQAAGRGLQLLFYSVGIGQISSEVPQNLSASRPQDRQFILSSKKLLLSDSGFYLCAWGAGAADTQYFGPGTRLTVL.

This clone was picked up many times. Coverage ceases 3 residues before the CDR3 finishes, and the germline J gene fills in the end. The chain employs TRBV7-3 and TRBJ2-1; possibly TRBD2 for D (6 bases). V was shortened by 5 bases and J by 6 bases, with 14 bases between the two germline ends. The germline V gene encodes CDR1 SGHTA and CDR2 FQGTGA. The CDR3 spans 14 residues. The sequenced CDR3 bases are TGTGCCAGCAGCCTACTGGGGGGAAGCAATGAG. Its translation is CASSLLGGSNE. The CDR3 as a whole reads CASSLLGGSNEQFF. Complete variable domain (other parts from reference TRBV7-3 and TRBJ2-1): GAGVSQTPSNKVTEKGKYVELRCDPISGHTALYWYRQSLGQGPEFLIYFQGTGAADDSGLPNDRFFAVRPEGSVSTLKIQRTERGDSAVYLCASSLLGGSNEQFFGPGTRLTVL.

Many counts were recorded for this clone. The read ends 3 residues early relative to the CDR3; the germline J gene fills the gap. The chain employs TRBV30 and TRBJ2-3, with 7 bases identical to TRBD2. V was clipped by 3 bases and J by 1 base; unmatched bases: 7. The V gene's germline CDR1 is GTSNPN and CDR2 SVGIG (reference sequence). This CDR3 is 15 amino acids long. The CDR3 protein is CAWRAQAGGTDTQYF. The covered CDR3 bases are TGTGCCTGGAGAGCCCAGGCGGGAGGCACAGATACG.

Comments on this clone: The CDR3 end falls 3 residues outside the read, so it is completed with the germline J gene. The chain recombines TRBV19 with TRBJ2-1, with 8 bases matching TRBD2. V trimming: 6 bases; J trimming: 6 bases; junction bases outside the gene matches: 7. There are 14 residues in the CDR3. Germline lookup yields CDR1 LNHDA and CDR2 SQIVND (reference sequence). The sequenced part of the CDR3 DNA is TGTGCCAGTAGCGGGGGGGAGGGAGGCAATGAG. This sequence encodes CASSGGEGGNE. The whole CDR3 sequence reads CASSGGEGGNEQFF.